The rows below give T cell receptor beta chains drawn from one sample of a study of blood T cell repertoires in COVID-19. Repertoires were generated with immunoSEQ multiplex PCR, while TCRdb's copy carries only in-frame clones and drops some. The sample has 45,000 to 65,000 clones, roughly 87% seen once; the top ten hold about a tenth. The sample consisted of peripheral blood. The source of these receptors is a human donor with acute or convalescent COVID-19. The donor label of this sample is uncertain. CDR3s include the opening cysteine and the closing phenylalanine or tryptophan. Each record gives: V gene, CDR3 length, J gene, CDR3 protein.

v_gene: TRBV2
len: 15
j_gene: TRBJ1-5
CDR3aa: CASRMITGGNQPQHF

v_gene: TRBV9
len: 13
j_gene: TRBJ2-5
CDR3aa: CASSVAQQETQYF

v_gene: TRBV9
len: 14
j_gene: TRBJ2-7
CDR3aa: CASSKGQGRGEQYF

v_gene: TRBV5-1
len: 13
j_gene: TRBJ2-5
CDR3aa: CASSFQTQETQYF

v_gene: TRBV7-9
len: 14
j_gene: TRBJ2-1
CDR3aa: CASNKDRAADEQFF

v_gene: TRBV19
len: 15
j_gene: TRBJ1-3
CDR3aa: CASSSGQVGTNTIYF

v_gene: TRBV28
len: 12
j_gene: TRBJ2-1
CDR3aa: CASSSTGIEQFF

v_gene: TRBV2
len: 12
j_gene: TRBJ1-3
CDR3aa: CASRYSGNTIYF

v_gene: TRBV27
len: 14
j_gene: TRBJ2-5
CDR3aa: CASKQDRVQETQYF

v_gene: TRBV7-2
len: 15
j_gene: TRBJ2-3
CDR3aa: CASSPVGLATDTQYF

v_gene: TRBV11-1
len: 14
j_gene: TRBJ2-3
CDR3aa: CASERDQRGNTQYF

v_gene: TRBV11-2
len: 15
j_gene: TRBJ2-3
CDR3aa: CASSLVGTDTDTQYF

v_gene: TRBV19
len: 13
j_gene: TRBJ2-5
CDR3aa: CASSNGQGETQYF

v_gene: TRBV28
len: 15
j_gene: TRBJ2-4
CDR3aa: CASTTVLPGKNIQYF

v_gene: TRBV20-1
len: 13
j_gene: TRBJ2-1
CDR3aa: CSASRLAGGEQFF

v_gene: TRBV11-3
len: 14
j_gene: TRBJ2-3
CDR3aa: CASSPGRGGDTQYF